The following is a T cell receptor beta chain sequence with its context. These data originate in a study of blood T cell repertoires in COVID-19. Across the whole study: PBMCs, B-cell-depleted T cells, or T cells were the source of the cDNA or gDNA that made up the material.

V shed 8 bases, J shed 4 bases, and the junction held 9 bases outside the gene matches. This CDR3 is 14 amino acids long. Germline values: CDR1 WNHNN, CDR2 SYGVQD (reference sequence). Original processing notes: Estimates of nucleated cell counts were drawn from the amplification of reference gene primers. Assay: immunoSEQ multiplex PCR; the TCRdb copy retains only in-frame clones and omits some. Clone size and V and J calls were adopted from that table, with D and trimming inferred from the DNA. The sample includes around 230,000 clones, 70% to 90% of them seen just once. The sequence was obtained from a man aged 25 to 40 who had recovered from COVID-19. The chain links TRBV10-1 to TRBJ1-1; 8 bases agree with TRBD1. Input material: peripheral blood. DNA of the CDR3: TGCGCCAGCTTAAGACAGGGGTCAGGCACTGAAGCTTTCTTT. Amino acids: CASLRQGSGTEAFF.